The rows below give T cell receptor beta chains drawn from one sample of a study of identical twins. TCRdb reprocessed the 5' RACE reads via MiXCR and lists one record per CDR3 protein. The repertoire holds around 480,000 distinct CDR3 sequences, with approximately 14% as singletons. The same data also went into a second study, on yellow fever vaccine responses in identical twins.

The sample was CD4+ T cells sorted from blood. The receptors originated from a young woman in good health. Each CDR3 is given with its conserved first and last residue. The D gene is left open where the match is weak. Clone size is shown for a subset of rows, as once, few, many or a class of expanded clone.

>TRBV2|TRBJ2-7|.|TRBD2
TGTGCCAGCAGTGGTGGCACACCCGAGCGGGATTTGTCCTACGAGCAGTACTTC
CASSGGTPERDLSYEQYF
>TRBV15|TRBJ2-5|few|.
TGTGCCACCAGCAGAGTAGGAAAAGAGACCCAGTACTTC
CATSRVGKETQYF
>TRBV11-2|TRBJ2-1|.|TRBD1
TGTGCCAGCAGCTTTCGGGACAGGGGGCTATGGATTTCCTACAATGAGCAGTTCTTC
CASSFRDRGLWISYNEQFF
>TRBV5-1|TRBJ1-2|few|.
TGCGCCAGCAGCTTGGAGTCAGATACCGGCGGCTACACCTTC
CASSLESDTGGYTF
>TRBV7-2|TRBJ1-4|.|TRBD1
TGTGCCAGCAGCTTATTGGGACAGGGGTCGGGTGAAAAACTGTTTTTT
CASSLLGQGSGEKLFF
>TRBV2|TRBJ2-1|many|.
TGTGCCAGCAGTATTAATGAGCAGTTCTTC
CASSINEQFF
>TRBV5-1|TRBJ2-1|.|.
TGCGCCACCGCACGACGGGACCGATACAATGAGCAGTTCTTC
CATARRDRYNEQFF
>TRBV7-2|TRBJ2-1|few|TRBD1
TGTGCCAGCAGCTCCTACAGGGGTTGGTACAATGAGCAGTTCTTC
CASSSYRGWYNEQFF
>TRBV5-1|TRBJ2-3|many|TRBD1
TGCGCCAGCAGCCCGACCGGACAGGGCGCCTCTTATACGCAGTATTTT
CASSPTGQGASYTQYF
>TRBV7-2|TRBJ2-2|few|.
TGTGCCAGCAGCTACGAGGGGGCGAACACCGGGGAGCTGTTTTTT
CASSYEGANTGELFF
>TRBV28|TRBJ2-1|.|TRBD2
TGTGCCAGCAGTTCCTCTAGCGGGGGGGCCTACAATGAGCAGTTCTTC
CASSSSSGGAYNEQFF
>TRBV7-2|TRBJ2-3|few|.
TGTGCCAGCAGCTTAGTACGTAGCACAGATACGCAGTATTTT
CASSLVRSTDTQYF
>TRBV7-8|TRBJ2-3|.|.
TGTGCCAGCAGCTTAGTAAGGGGGACTACAGATACGCAGTATTTT
CASSLVRGTTDTQYF
>TRBV3-1|TRBJ1-5|many|.
TGTGCCAGCAGCCTGGGATTGGGGGTTCAGCCCCAGCATTTT
CASSLGLGVQPQHF
>TRBV28|TRBJ2-7|.|TRBD1
TGTGCCAGCAGCGGGACAGGGGGCTTTGAATTCTCCTACGAGCAGTACTTC
CASSGTGGFEFSYEQYF
>TRBV2|TRBJ2-7|once|TRBD1
TGTGCCAGCATCCCGGACAGGGTAACCTACGAGCAGTACTTC
CASIPDRVTYEQYF
>TRBV6-2/TRBV6-3|TRBJ2-1|.|.
TGTGCCAGCAGTTACTCGGCCGAGCAGTTCTTC
CASSYSAEQFF
>TRBV5-1|TRBJ2-1|.|.
TGCGCCAGCAGCGGGGTTTACAATGAGCAGTTCTTC
CASSGVYNEQFF
>TRBV27|TRBJ2-7|many|TRBD1
TGTGCCAGCAGTCCGATAGGGACAGGGGGAGTCGAGCAGTACTTC
CASSPIGTGGVEQYF
>TRBV29-1|TRBJ1-2|few|.
TGCAGCGTTGAAGTAGTTTGGGGTGGCTACACCTTC
CSVEVVWGGYTF
>TRBV7-8|TRBJ2-5|.|.
TGTGCCACCCGCCCCGGGGCCGAAGAGACCCAGTACTTC
CATRPGAEETQYF
>TRBV7-2|TRBJ2-5|.|.
TGTGCCACTTTCCCGGGTGGCAGTCAAGAGACCCAGTACTTC
CATFPGGSQETQYF
>TRBV4-3|TRBJ1-3|few|.
TGCGCCAGCAGCCAAGACCGGGGGGGCCTGTTAAACACCATATATTTT
CASSQDRGGLLNTIYF
>TRBV30|TRBJ2-3|many|.
TGTGCCTGGAGTGCGTCGGATACGCAGTATTTT
CAWSASDTQYF
>TRBV5-1|TRBJ1-1|many|.
TGCGCCAGCAGCACGGGCTACTCTGAAGCTTTCTTT
CASSTGYSEAFF
>TRBV3-1|TRBJ2-4|.|.
TGTGCCTCCACCCCCTCCTCAGCGGGCAAAAACATTCAGTACTTC
CASTPSSAGKNIQYF
>TRBV20-1|TRBJ2-7|.|TRBD1
TGCAGTACCAAAAGGGGACAGGAGTTTGGGGAGCAGTACTTC
CSTKRGQEFGEQYF
>TRBV7-2|TRBJ1-5|few|TRBD1
TGTGCCAGCAGCTTAGCGTCCCCAGGGGGTTCTAATCAGCCCCAGCATTTT
CASSLASPGGSNQPQHF
>TRBV20-1|TRBJ2-3|.|TRBD2
TGCAGTGCTCCCCCGGTGGGGGGGAGAGGGACAGATACGCAGTATTTT
CSAPPVGGRGTDTQYF
>TRBV20-1|TRBJ2-1|few|.
TGCAGTGCTAGAGATGAAACAACTACCTACAATGAGCAGTTCTTC
CSARDETTTYNEQFF
>TRBV30|TRBJ2-2|.|.
TGTGCCTGGAGAGCGCAGGGAGTTAACACCGGGGAGCTGTTTTTT
CAWRAQGVNTGELFF
>TRBV14|TRBJ2-1|few|TRBD2
TGTGCCAGCAGCAATAGCGGGGGGAATGAGCAGTTCTTC
CASSNSGGNEQFF
>TRBV7-9|TRBJ2-7|few|TRBD2
TGTGCCAGCAGCACCCAGCGGAGCGGGGCCTCCTACGAGCAGTACTTC
CASSTQRSGASYEQYF
>TRBV2|TRBJ2-7|few|.
TGTGCCAGCAAGGTGGTGGCGCTCTACGAGCAGTACTTC
CASKVVALYEQYF
>TRBV7-2|TRBJ1-6|few|.
TGTGCCAGCAGCTTAGCTTCACCCCTCCACTTT
CASSLASPLHF
>TRBV5-1|TRBJ2-3|.|TRBD2
TGCGCCAGCAGCCCAGGACTAGTAACTAGCACAGATACGCAGTATTTT
CASSPGLVTSTDTQYF
>TRBV20-1|TRBJ2-3|many|.
TGCAGTGTTCAGGGCCAGGATACGCAGTATTTT
CSVQGQDTQYF
>TRBV6-1|TRBJ2-1|.|.
TGTGCCAGCAGACAGACAACTAGTGGGGGTGAGCAGTTCTTC
CASRQTTSGGEQFF
>TRBV19|TRBJ2-1|few|.
TGTGCCAGTAGTATGGACCGTAGCTCCTACAATGAGCAGTTCTTC
CASSMDRSSYNEQFF
>TRBV7-3|TRBJ2-3|many|.
TGTGCCAGCAGCTTCCGCCCTCTTTTGGATACGCAGTATTTT
CASSFRPLLDTQYF
>TRBV3-1|TRBJ2-2|few|TRBD1
TGTGCCAGCAGACCGGGACAGGACACCGGGGAGCTGTTTTTT
CASRPGQDTGELFF
>TRBV12-3/TRBV12-4|TRBJ2-7|many|.
TGTGCCAGCAGTTTCAGGGGCGCCAGCTCCTACGAGCAGTACTTC
CASSFRGASSYEQYF
>TRBV18|TRBJ2-1|.|TRBD2
TGTGCCAGCTCTAGAATGACTAGCGGGAGTGGGTCCTACAATGAGCAGTTCTTC
CASSRMTSGSGSYNEQFF
>TRBV10-3|TRBJ2-3|many|.
TGTGCCACCGCCCTTGGGGGCACAGATACGCAGTATTTT
CATALGGTDTQYF
>TRBV6-1|TRBJ2-1|few|TRBD2
TGTGCCAGCACCCTAGCGGGAGCCAATGAGCAGTTCTTC
CASTLAGANEQFF
>TRBV11-2|TRBJ2-1|few|.
TGTGCCAGCAGCCTAGCCGTTGCTGAGCAGTTCTTC
CASSLAVAEQFF
>TRBV3-1|TRBJ2-7|.|.
TGTGCCAGCAGCCGTCTGTCCGACGAGCAGTACTTC
CASSRLSDEQYF
>TRBV6-5|TRBJ1-2|many|.
TGTGCCAGCAGTTACTCGTACGGAGAGAACTATGGCTACACCTTC
CASSYSYGENYGYTF
>TRBV29-1|TRBJ2-3|.|.
TGCAGCGTTAGGGACGAAAGGGGTACGCAGTATTTT
CSVRDERGTQYF
>TRBV20-1|TRBJ2-3|few|.
TGCAGTGCTAGGTCGGCTCCAGATACGCAGTATTTT
CSARSAPDTQYF
>TRBV12-3/TRBV12-4|TRBJ1-1|many|.
TGTGCCAGCAGTCCAACACTTCCCGGCGGTTCTGAAGCTTTCTTT
CASSPTLPGGSEAFF
>TRBV20-1|TRBJ2-1|.|TRBD1
TGCAGTGCTAGACAGGGACAGGCCTACAATGAGCAGTTCTTC
CSARQGQAYNEQFF
>TRBV5-1|TRBJ2-1|few|.
TGCGCCAGCAGCGAACCGTCGGCTACAGGCTCCTACAATGAGCAGTTCTTC
CASSEPSATGSYNEQFF
>TRBV7-9|TRBJ2-1|few|TRBD1
TGTGCCAGCAGCTCGGGACAGGCCACTCTAGAGCAGTTCTTC
CASSSGQATLEQFF